The entry below describes one TCR beta chain. Its cognate antigen is unknown. Clones were read by immunoSEQ multiplex PCR, and TCRdb kept only the in-frame ones, dropping some. The sample lists over 60,000 clones, roughly 88% occurring once. The sample is drawn from a study of stem cell transplantation in POMP-related autoinflammatory disease. The wider study: Before transplant, CD4+ T cells skewed naive and CD8+ proportions were low. After transplant, neutrophils and platelets showed 100% graft donor chimerism through one year. Study results and caveats: Across all analyzed T-cell subsets, patients with PRAID tended toward reduced diversity and increased clonality. Fewer unique TRB V-J gene pairings were identified in patients with PRAID.

The V gene's germline CDR1 is SGHNT and CDR2 YYREEE (reference sequence). The CDR3 consists of 15 residues. V dropped 0 bases and J dropped 5 bases, with 13 bases sitting between them. The source material was CD4+ T cells from PBMCs, sampled after stem cell transplantation. The clonotype comes from a human patient with POMP-related autoinflammation and immune dysregulation (PRAID). Some T cells here may be from the graft donor. The chain links TRBV5-4 to TRBJ2-3, with D possibly being TRBD1 (6 bases). DNA of the CDR3: TGTGCCAGCAGCTTGGACAGGGTTTTGGTAGATACGCAGTATTTT. It yields the protein CASSLDRVLVDTQYF.